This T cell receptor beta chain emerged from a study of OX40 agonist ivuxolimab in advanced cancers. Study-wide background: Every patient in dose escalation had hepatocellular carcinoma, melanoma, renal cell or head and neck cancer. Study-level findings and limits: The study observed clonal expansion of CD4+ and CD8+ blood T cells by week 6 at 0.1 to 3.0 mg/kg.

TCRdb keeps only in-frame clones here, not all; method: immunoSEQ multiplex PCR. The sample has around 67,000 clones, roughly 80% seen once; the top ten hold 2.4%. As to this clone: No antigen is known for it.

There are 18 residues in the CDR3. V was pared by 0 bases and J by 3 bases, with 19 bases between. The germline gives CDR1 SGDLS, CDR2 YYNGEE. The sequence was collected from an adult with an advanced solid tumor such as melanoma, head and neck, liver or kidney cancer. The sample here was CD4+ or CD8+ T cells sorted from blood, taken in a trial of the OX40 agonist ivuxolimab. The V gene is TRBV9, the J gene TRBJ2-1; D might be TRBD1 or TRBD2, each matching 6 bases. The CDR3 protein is CASSVGLGGRAFYNEQFF. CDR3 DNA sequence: TGTGCCAGCAGCGTAGGCCTCGGGGGCAGGGCGTTCTACAATGAGCAGTTCTTC. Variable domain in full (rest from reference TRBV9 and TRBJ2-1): DSGVTQTPKHLITATGQRVTLRCSPRSGDLSVYWYQQSLDQGLQFLIQYYNGEERAKGNILERFSAQQFPDLHSELNLSSLELGDSALYFCASSVGLGGRAFYNEQFFGPGTRLTVL.